This entry lists 27 T cell receptor beta chains sequenced from one sample in a study of blood T cell repertoires in COVID-19. Using immunoSEQ multiplex PCR, the repertoire was profiled, and TCRdb retains in-frame clones only, with some absent. The repertoire consists of just over 200,000 clones, with about nine tenths occurring once and the leading ten covering approximately 6%. Sequencing used peripheral blood. These receptors were taken from a man aged 80 or over with acute or convalescent COVID-19.

V usage is TRBV21-1 and J usage is TRBJ1-6. TRBV21-1 is tagged as a pseudogene. This CDR3 is 15 amino acids long. Here the CDR3 DNA reads TGTGCCAGCAGCAAAGCCCGGAGAAGGAATTCACCCCTCCACTTT. Translated: CASSKARRRNSPLHF.

The rearrangement links TRBV7-9 to TRBJ2-2; TRBD1 matches 8 bases. The V gene's germline CDR1 is SEHNR and CDR2 FQNEAQ (reference sequence). V lost 2 bases to trimming and J lost 7 bases; unmatched junction nucleotides: 6. The CDR3 has 15 residues. The CDR3 DNA reads TGTGCCAGCAGCTTATTGCAGGGGGCATTCGGGGAGCTGTTTTTT. Its translation: CASSLLQGAFGELFF.

The V call is TRBV19, the J call TRBJ2-7; D is uncertain. Germline CDR1 is LNHDA and CDR2 is SQIVND (reference sequence). The V and J ends lost 5 bases and 5 bases respectively, with 16 bases between them. The CDR3 has 14 residues. Written as DNA, the CDR3 is TGTGCCAGTAGTTCGCGGCGCCAGACCGACGAGCAGTACTTC. Translation gives CASSSRRQTDEQYF.

The gene calls are TRBV11-2 and TRBJ2-3, with TRBD2 matching over 11 bases. V lost 5 bases and J lost 1; bases outside the gene matches: 5. The CDR3 extends over 16 amino acids. Germline V gene sequence: CDR1 SGHAT, CDR2 FQNNGV. The CDR3 DNA reads as TGTGCCAGCAGCCTAACTAGCGGGGGACGCACAGATACGCAGTATTTT. This sequence encodes CASSLTSGGRTDTQYF.

The J gene is TRBJ1-1, the V gene TRBV6-5; no clear D. The CDR3 is made up of 14 amino acids. The V and J ends lost 5 bases and 4 bases respectively, with 14 bases between them. The germline V gene encodes CDR1 MNHEY and CDR2 SVGAGI. In nucleotides, the CDR3 is TGTGCCAGCAGTCAGCGACCGAGACCCACTGAAGCTTTCTTT. As protein: CASSQRPRPTEAFF.

This chain connects TRBV7-9 to TRBJ1-2; D unresolved. The V end lost 8 bases, the J end lost 2 bases, and 21 bases lay between the germline ends. Germline values: CDR1 SEHNR, CDR2 FQNEAQ (reference sequence). This CDR3 has 16 residues. The CDR3 DNA reads TGTGCCAGCGCTAGGGAGGGTTTTCTCTCGAACTATGGCTACACCTTC. Encoded protein: CASAREGFLSNYGYTF.

The chain has TRBV19 and TRBJ1-2, with 9 bases that match TRBD1. This CDR3 comprises 12 residues. The trim removed 5 bases at V and 9 bases at J, leaving 4 bases unmatched. Germline assignment: CDR1 LNHDA and CDR2 SQIVND (reference sequence). The CDR3 region has the DNA TGTGCCAGTAGTTGGGACAGGGTGAGCTACACCTTC. Its protein is CASSWDRVSYTF.

The rearrangement uses TRBV7-9 and TRBJ1-2; 7 bases fit TRBD1. With V trimmed by 1 base and J by 9 bases, 14 bases remained unmatched. This CDR3 is built from 16 residues. CDR1 is SEHNR and CDR2 is FQNEAQ in the germline V gene (reference sequence). The CDR3 sequence: CASSLGRLDRTGSYTF. CDR3 sequence (DNA): TGTGCCAGCAGCTTAGGTCGACTGGACAGGACGGGTAGCTACACCTTC.

This clone was picked up a small number of times. The CDR3, as DNA: TGTGCCAGCAGCCTAAGTCTAGGCAATGAGCAGTTCTTC. It yields the protein CASSLSLGNEQFF. The V call is TRBV6-5, the J call TRBJ2-1; D is unresolved. The CDR3 spans 13 residues. Germline V CDR1 and CDR2: MNHEY, SVGAGI. Between the trimmed V and J ends, which lost 6 bases and 6 bases, there was a span of 12 bases.

The chain links TRBV29-1 to TRBJ2-5; possibly TRBD2 for D (5 bases). From germline, CDR1 is SQVTM and CDR2 ANQGSEA. This CDR3 has 13 residues. V lost 3 bases and J lost 7, with 15 bases in between. The chain's CDR3 is CSVEGNREWTQYF. In DNA, the CDR3 is TGCAGCGTTGAGGGGAATAGGGAGTGGACCCAGTACTTC.

This clone came up once. The chain has TRBV30 and TRBJ1-3; 7 nucleotides match TRBD1. Trimming removed 5 bases from V and 0 bases from J; junction bases left unmatched: 7. This CDR3 is built from 15 residues. From germline, CDR1 is GTSNPN and CDR2 SVGIG (reference sequence). The CDR3 nucleotides read TGTGCCTGGGGAACAGGGGCCCTCTCTGGAAACACCATATATTTT. Translating it yields CAWGTGALSGNTIYF.

This chain links TRBV24-1 with TRBJ2-3; no definite D call. The length of the CDR3 is 13 residues. Deletions cut 4 bases from V and 0 bases from J, with 4 bases between. Germline V CDR1 and CDR2: KGHDR, SFDVKD. The CDR3 DNA follows: TGTGCCACCAGTGACTCGAGCACAGATACGCAGTATTTT. Amino acids: CATSDSSTDTQYF.

The V gene is TRBV27, the J gene TRBJ1-5, with 9 bases matching TRBD1. The CDR3 loop spans 15 amino acids. Germline-derived CDR1 and CDR2 are MNHEY and SMNVEV (reference sequence). V was clipped by 6 bases and J by 3 bases; unmatched bases: 6. CDR3 region: CASRQGTGSNQPQHF. Written as DNA, the CDR3 is TGTGCCAGCAGACAAGGGACAGGGTCCAATCAGCCCCAGCATTTT.

The chain couples TRBV10-1 to TRBJ2-2; 13 bases are shared with TRBD2. Germline values: CDR1 WNHNN, CDR2 SYGVQD (reference sequence). With V trimmed by 6 bases and J by 6 bases, 7 bases remained unmatched. The CDR3 is 16 residues long. Written as DNA, the CDR3 is TGCGCCAGCAGCTCGAGACTAGCGGGAGGTTCCGGGGAGCTGTTTTTT. Its translation: CASSSRLAGGSGELFF.

V and J are TRBV24-1 and TRBJ2-2; 13 bases fit TRBD2. The trim removed 3 bases at V and 5 bases at J, leaving 2 bases unmatched. Germline CDR1 KGHDR, CDR2 SFDVKD. The CDR3 sequence is 16 residues long. The CDR3 is CATSDRTSGRTGELFF. The CDR3 region has the DNA TGTGCCACCAGTGATCGGACTAGCGGGAGAACCGGGGAGCTGTTTTTT.

There are a few counts of this clone. The J gene is TRBJ1-2, the V gene TRBV29-1, with D perhaps TRBD1 (5 bases). Germline CDR1 reads SQVTM; CDR2 reads ANQGSEA. Trimming removed 1 base from V and 3 bases from J, with 15 bases in between. This CDR3 spans 15 amino acids. The CDR3 reads CSVEGGGVTHYGYTF. In nucleotides, the CDR3 is TGCAGCGTTGAAGGCGGGGGAGTAACTCACTATGGCTACACCTTC.

In its sample, this clone was seen a few times. The rearrangement links TRBV4-1 to TRBJ2-2; D may be TRBD2 (5 bases). The CDR3 has 17 residues. In germline, CDR1 is MGHRA, CDR2 YSYEKL. Trimming pared 0 bases from V and 2 bases from J, leaving 13 bases between. CDR3 loop: CASSQDPSGANTGELFF. The CDR3 coding sequence is TGCGCCAGCAGCCAAGATCCAAGCGGAGCTAACACCGGGGAGCTGTTTTTT.

The V call is TRBV29-1, the J call TRBJ2-7, with a weak D call TRBD2 (6 bases). This CDR3 has 12 amino acids. Germline V gene lookup returns CDR1 SQVTM and CDR2 ANQGSEA. V lost 5 bases, J lost 0 bases, and 8 bases lay in between. This CDR3 reads CSVRDFSYEQYV. The CDR3 bases are TGCAGCGTTCGGGACTTCTCCTACGAGCAGTACGTC.

V usage is TRBV2 and J usage is TRBJ1-2; TRBD1 matches 7 bases. Germline lookup yields CDR1 SNHLY and CDR2 FYNNEI. The CDR3 runs 14 residues. With V trimmed by 6 bases and J by 8 bases, 12 bases remained unmatched. The CDR3 bases are TGTGCCAGCAGCCAAGAACAGGGGACGGGCGGCTACACCTTC. It codes for CASSQEQGTGGYTF.

The genes are TRBV24-1 and TRBJ2-6; D unresolved. CDR3 size: 17 residues. The V end lost 4 bases, the J end lost 0 bases, and 12 bases lay between the germline ends. Germline CDR1 is KGHDR and CDR2 is SFDVKD. The CDR3 sequence is CATSDPSRSSGANVLTF. CDR3 nucleotide sequence: TGTGCCACCAGTGACCCGAGTAGGAGCTCTGGGGCCAACGTCCTGACTTTC.

The gene calls are TRBV7-2 and TRBJ2-3, with 9 bases matching TRBD2. Germline CDR1 reads SGHTA; CDR2 reads FQGNSA. After removal of 2 bases from V and 0 bases from J, the junction contained 9 bases not matched to a gene. This CDR3 spans 18 amino acids. The CDR3 sequence: CASSLLPSGTASTDTQYF. CDR3 DNA sequence: TGTGCCAGCAGCTTACTCCCTAGCGGGACTGCGAGCACAGATACGCAGTATTTT.

This chain uses TRBV19 with TRBJ2-3; 16 nucleotides match TRBD2. CDR3 size: 16 residues. Germline values: CDR1 LNHDA, CDR2 SQIVND (reference sequence). Unmatched junction bases numbered 5, after V lost 5 bases and J lost 6 bases. The CDR3 DNA is TGTGCCAGTAGTCCCGGGACTAGCGGGAGGGGGGATACGCAGTATTTT. This gives the protein CASSPGTSGRGDTQYF.

The chain recombines TRBV5-1 with TRBJ2-5; 8 nucleotides agree with TRBD2. This CDR3 contains 17 residues. The V gene's germline CDR1 is SGHRS and CDR2 YFSETQ. After removal of 5 bases from V and 3 bases from J, the junction contained 15 bases not matched to a gene. This CDR3 reads CASSVSSLAGLKETQYF. The DNA for the CDR3 is TGCGCCAGCAGTGTCTCTTCCCTAGCGGGTCTGAAAGAGACCCAGTACTTC.

The V and J genes are TRBV7-2 and TRBJ2-1; D is perhaps TRBD1 (5 bases). This CDR3 spans 12 amino acids. V was clipped by 5 bases and J by 10 bases, with 12 bases between them. Germline-derived CDR1 and CDR2 are SGHTA and FQGNSA. CDR3 protein: CASSPQGGEQFF. The CDR3 region has the DNA TGTGCCAGCAGCCCCCAGGGTGGGGAGCAGTTCTTC.

The chain employs TRBV7-5 and TRBJ2-1; the table's D call, TRBD2, has no DNA check behind it. TRBV7-5 is classified as a pseudogene. This CDR3 contains 14 residues. CDR3 protein: CVRSLAGGKDEQFF. CDR3 sequence (DNA): TGTGTCAGAAGCTTAGCTGGAGGGAAGGATGAGCAGTTCTTC.

Here the CDR3 DNA reads TGCGCCAGCAGCCCCGACAGGACAGTCAATGAGCAGTTCTTC. Translated, it gives CASSPDRTVNEQFF. The V call is TRBV5-1, the J call TRBJ2-1, with a weak D call TRBD1 (6 bases). The CDR3 length is 14 residues. Germline CDR1 SGHRS, CDR2 YFSETQ. V was clipped by 4 bases and J by 6 bases, with 14 bases between them.

The chain couples TRBV5-1 to TRBJ2-1, with 7 positions matching TRBD1. The CDR3 has 19 amino acids. Germline values: CDR1 SGHRS, CDR2 YFSETQ. Trimming cost V 0 bases and J 2 bases; bases outside gene matches: 14. The CDR3 reads CASSLDTRDRPIAYNEQFF. In nucleotides, the CDR3 is TGCGCCAGCAGCTTGGATACTAGGGACAGACCGATCGCCTACAATGAGCAGTTCTTC.